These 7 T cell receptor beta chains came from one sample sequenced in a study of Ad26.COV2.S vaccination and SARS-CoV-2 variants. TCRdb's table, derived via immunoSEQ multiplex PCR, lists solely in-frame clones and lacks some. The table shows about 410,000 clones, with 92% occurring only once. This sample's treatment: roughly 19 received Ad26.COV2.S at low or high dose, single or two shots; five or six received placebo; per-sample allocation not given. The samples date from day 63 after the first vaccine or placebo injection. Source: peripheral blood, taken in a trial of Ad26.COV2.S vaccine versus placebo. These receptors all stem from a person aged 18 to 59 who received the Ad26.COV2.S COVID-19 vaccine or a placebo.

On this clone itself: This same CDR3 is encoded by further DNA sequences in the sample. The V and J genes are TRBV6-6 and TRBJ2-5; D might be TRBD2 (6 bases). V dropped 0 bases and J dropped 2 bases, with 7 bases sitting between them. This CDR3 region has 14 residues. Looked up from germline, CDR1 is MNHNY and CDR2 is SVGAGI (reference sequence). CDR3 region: CASSYSGRQETQYF. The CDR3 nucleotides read TGTGCCAGCAGTTACTCTGGGAGGCAAGAGACCCAGTACTTC.

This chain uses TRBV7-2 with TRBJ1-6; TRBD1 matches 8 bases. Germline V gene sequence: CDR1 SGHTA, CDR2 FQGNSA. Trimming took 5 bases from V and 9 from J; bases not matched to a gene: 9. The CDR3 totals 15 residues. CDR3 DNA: TGTGCCAGCAGCCCGCGACAGGGGTGGATTTCACCCCTCCACTTT. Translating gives CASSPRQGWISPLHF.

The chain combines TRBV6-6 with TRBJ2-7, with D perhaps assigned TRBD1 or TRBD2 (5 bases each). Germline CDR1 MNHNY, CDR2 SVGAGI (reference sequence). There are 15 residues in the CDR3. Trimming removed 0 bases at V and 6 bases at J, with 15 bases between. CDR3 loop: CASSYSSLRGGEQYF. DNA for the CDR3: TGTGCCAGCAGTTACTCGTCTCTTCGTGGGGGCGAGCAGTACTTC.

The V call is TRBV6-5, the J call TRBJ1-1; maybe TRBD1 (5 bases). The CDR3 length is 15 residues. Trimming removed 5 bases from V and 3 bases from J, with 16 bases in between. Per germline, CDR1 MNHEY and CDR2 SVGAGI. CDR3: CASSRGGTRHTEAFF. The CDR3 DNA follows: TGTGCCAGCAGTAGGGGAGGGACTAGACACACTGAAGCTTTCTTT.

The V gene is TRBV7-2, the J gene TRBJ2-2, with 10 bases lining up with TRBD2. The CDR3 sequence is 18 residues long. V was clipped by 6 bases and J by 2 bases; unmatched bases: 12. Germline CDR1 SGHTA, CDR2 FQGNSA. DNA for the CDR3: TGTGCCAGCAGGCCACCGGGACTAGCGACCCTAAACACCGGGGAGCTGTTTTTT. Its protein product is CASRPPGLATLNTGELFF.

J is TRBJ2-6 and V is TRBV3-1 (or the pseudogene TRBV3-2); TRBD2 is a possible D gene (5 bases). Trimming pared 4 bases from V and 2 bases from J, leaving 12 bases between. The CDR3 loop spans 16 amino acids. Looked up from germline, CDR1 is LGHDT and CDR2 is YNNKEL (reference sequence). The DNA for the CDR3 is TGTGCCAGCAGCCTACGGACGACTACTGGGGCCAACGTCCTGACTTTC. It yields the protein CASSLRTTTGANVLTF.

The CDR3 is CASSLGWTSGPGEQYF. In DNA form, the CDR3 reads TGCGCCAGCAGCTTGGGTTGGACTAGCGGGCCGGGGGAGCAGTACTTC. The chain uses TRBV5-1 and TRBJ2-7; 11 nucleotides line up with TRBD2. This CDR3 has 16 residues. Trimming cost V 0 bases and J 7 bases; bases outside gene matches: 9. In germline, CDR1 is SGHRS, CDR2 YFSETQ.